This TCR beta chain was documented in a study of T cell changes during pregnancy in multiple sclerosis. TCRdb keeps only in-frame clones here, not all; method: immunoSEQ multiplex PCR. The sample yields about 66,000 clones, about 91% seen once. V was shortened by 6 bases and J by 5 bases, with 14 bases between the two germline ends. CDR3 length: 13 amino acids. Per the germline V gene, CDR1 is MNHEY and CDR2 is SVGAGI. The sample consisted of CD8+ T cells from peripheral blood mononuclear cells, taken before pregnancy. The source is a female donor with multiple sclerosis, enrolled in a pregnancy study. The V gene is TRBV6-5, the J gene TRBJ2-7; D might be TRBD1 (5 bases). CDR3 residues: CASRTGPQDEQYF. DNA for the CDR3: TGTGCCAGCAGAACAGGCCCGCAGGACGAGCAGTACTTC.